This T cell receptor (beta chain) comes out of a study of blood T cell repertoires in COVID-19. The overall study: Donors in the United States, Italy and Spain gave samples during acute or convalescent COVID-19. Sample material is recorded as cDNA or gDNA derived from T cells, B-cell-depleted T cells, or PBMCs.

From germline, CDR1 is MNHEY and CDR2 SMNVEV (reference sequence). CDR3 length equals 13 residues. Trimming left V 5 bases short and J 4 bases short, with 9 bases between. Per the original data handling: Reference gene primer amplification in the assay estimated nucleated cell counts. TCRdb's table, derived via immunoSEQ multiplex PCR, lists solely in-frame clones and lacks some. The V and J calls and the clone size are those of that table, but D and trimming were determined from the DNA. The repertoire includes under 250,000 clones, over 60% of them detected once, and less than 6% sits in the top ten.

Sequencing was carried out using peripheral blood. This TCR was recovered from a woman in her 70s with acute or convalescent COVID-19. This sequence joins TRBV27 and TRBJ1-5, with D possibly matching TRBD1 (5 bases). The CDR3 region is CASSRDRNQPQHF. The CDR3 DNA follows: TGTGCCAGCAGTCGAGACAGAAATCAGCCCCAGCATTTT.